A single sample gave rise to the 17 T cell receptor beta chains below, sequenced in a study of T cell responses to AZD1222 COVID-19 vaccine. The repertoire was sequenced with immunoSEQ multiplex PCR; TCRdb's copy has only in-frame clones and lacks some. The sample lists 150,000 to 190,000 clones; 80% to 90% were seen once. This sample comprised peripheral blood, obtained after recovery from COVID-19. The receptors were sampled from an adult who had recovered from COVID-19.

The chain employs TRBV7-2 and TRBJ1-5; 8 bases align to TRBD1. The CDR3 loop spans 16 amino acids. With 5 bases clipped from V and 7 bases from J, the junction kept 13 bases outside the gene matches. Germline values: CDR1 SGHTA, CDR2 FQGNSA. CDR3 DNA sequence: TGTGCCAGCAGCCAGATCATCAGGGGGCGAGGGCAGCCCCAGCATTTT. Its translation: CASSQIIRGRGQPQHF.

The J gene is TRBJ1-3, the V gene TRBV5-1; 10 bases fit TRBD1. Per the germline V gene, CDR1 is SGHRS and CDR2 is YFSETQ. V was clipped by 0 bases and J by 0 bases; unmatched bases: 3. The length of the CDR3 is 17 residues. The CDR3 sequence: CASSLGQGANSGNTIYF. The CDR3 DNA is TGCGCCAGCAGCTTGGGACAGGGGGCTAACTCTGGAAACACCATATATTTT.

A single count supports this clone. The V call is TRBV19, the J call TRBJ2-7; 10 nucleotides align to TRBD2. From germline, CDR1 is LNHDA and CDR2 SQIVND (reference sequence). The CDR3 has 16 residues. With 3 bases clipped from V and 0 bases from J, the junction kept 5 bases outside the gene matches. The CDR3 DNA follows: TGTGCCAGTAGTATCGGTTCTAGCGGGAGCTCCTACGAGCAGTACTTC. Residues: CASSIGSSGSSYEQYF.

The rearrangement joins TRBV2 to TRBJ2-7; a possible D gene is TRBD2 (5 bases). V was pared by 3 bases and J by 3 bases, with 9 bases between. This CDR3 spans 13 amino acids. The germline CDR1 and CDR2 sequences are SNHLY and FYNNEI. CDR3 DNA sequence: TGTGCCAGCAGTGATGAGGGATACTACGAGCAGTACTTC. Its protein is CASSDEGYYEQYF.

The V call is TRBV10-3, the J call TRBJ1-2, with unresolved D. The CDR3 totals 13 residues. The V and J ends lost 1 base and 6 bases respectively, with 9 bases between them. Germline CDR1 and CDR2: ENHRY and SYGVKD. DNA of the CDR3: TGTGCCATCAGTGAGTTTGGCGGCCATGGCTACACCTTC. Translation: CAISEFGGHGYTF.

The J gene is TRBJ2-1, the V gene TRBV5-4; TRBD2 matches 13 bases. CDR3 length: 15 residues. Germline-derived CDR1 and CDR2 are SGHNT and YYREEE (reference sequence). J was trimmed by 6 bases and V by 2 bases; bases with no gene match: 2. In DNA form, the CDR3 reads TGTGCCAGCAGCTTCGGGACTAGCGGGACCAATGAGCAGTTCTTC. This gives the protein CASSFGTSGTNEQFF.

The rearrangement links TRBV5-6 to TRBJ1-4; 7 nucleotides line up with TRBD1. There are 15 residues in the CDR3. V was clipped by 0 bases and J by 6 bases; unmatched bases: 5. Germline V CDR1 and CDR2: SGHDT, YYEEEE. The DNA for the CDR3 is TGTGCCAGCAGCTTGGTAGGGGGCGAGGATGAAAAACTGTTTTTT. Its translation: CASSLVGGEDEKLFF.

This clone has just one count. The V and J genes are TRBV7-9 and TRBJ1-2; the match to TRBD1 covers 9 bases. Germline lookup yields CDR1 SEHNR and CDR2 FQNEAQ (reference sequence). After removal of 1 base from V and 4 bases from J, the junction contained 13 bases not matched to a gene. The CDR3 loop spans 18 amino acids. CDR3 sequence (DNA): TGTGCCAGCAGCTTAGGGAGAATCCGGGACAGGGTAACCTATGGCTACACCTTC. It specifies CASSLGRIRDRVTYGYTF. Full variable domain (outside the CDR3, taken from reference TRBV7-9 and TRBJ1-2): DTGVSQNPRHKITKRGQNVTFRCDPISEHNRLYWYRQTLGQGPEFLTYFQNEAQLEKSRLLSDRFSAERPKGSFSTLEIQRTEQGDSAMYLCASSLGRIRDRVTYGYTFGSGTRLTVV.

The chain uses TRBV5-1 and TRBJ1-1; D ambiguous. Trimming shortened V by 4 bases and J by 8 bases, and 15 bases separated the two germline ends. There are 13 residues in the CDR3. CDR1 and CDR2 from the germline V gene are SGHRS and YFSETQ. The CDR3 nucleotides are TGCGCCAGCAGCCTGGACGTGGTATCGGAAGCTTTCTTT. Protein sequence: CASSLDVVSEAFF.

This chain links TRBV2 with TRBJ1-6, with 10 bases matching TRBD1. With V trimmed by 4 bases and J by 6 bases, 3 bases remained unmatched. CDR1 is SNHLY, CDR2 FYNNEI, per germline. CDR3 length: 15 residues. CDR3 nucleotides: TGTGCCAGCAGTGTAGACAGGGGGCGTAATTCACCCCTCCACTTT. This codes for CASSVDRGRNSPLHF.

The chain uses TRBV29-1 and TRBJ2-7; 7 nucleotides line up with TRBD1. Per germline, CDR1 SQVTM and CDR2 ANQGSEA. The CDR3 is made up of 13 amino acids. V dropped 1 base and J dropped 2; count of bases not matched to a gene: 2. The CDR3 nucleotides read TGCAGCGTTGAAGGACAGGGCACCTACGAGCAGTACTTC. Translating it yields CSVEGQGTYEQYF.

This sequence joins TRBV27 and TRBJ2-7; tentative D call: TRBD2 (7 bases). CDR3 length equals 15 residues. The V and J ends lost 6 bases and 5 bases respectively, with 20 bases between them. Per germline, CDR1 MNHEY and CDR2 SMNVEV (reference sequence). CDR3 nucleotides: TGTGCCAGCAGCCTGAGGGGGGGGAGAAGCAACGAGCAGTACTTC. Amino acid sequence: CASSLRGGRSNEQYF.

The rearrangement uses TRBV3-1 (or the pseudogene TRBV3-2) and TRBJ2-7; TRBD1 might be the D (6 bases). The CDR3 length is 15 residues. Per germline, CDR1 LGHDT and CDR2 YNNKEL (reference sequence). V was cut by 3 bases and J by 3 bases, with 15 bases left in between. In DNA, the CDR3 is TGTGCCAGCAGCCATAACCCAGGGGACGGCTACGAGCAGTACTTC. As protein: CASSHNPGDGYEQYF.

This sequence joins TRBV7-2 and TRBJ2-7; D gene ambiguous. Looked up from germline, CDR1 is SGHTA and CDR2 is FQGNSA. The CDR3 runs 15 residues. Trimming removed 6 bases at V and 6 bases at J, with 21 bases between. The CDR3 loop is CASSLTGSFPIEQYF. The CDR3 DNA reads TGTGCCAGCAGTCTGACCGGGTCCTTCCCTATCGAGCAGTACTTC. The full variable domain, completed using reference TRBV7-2 and TRBJ2-7, is GAGVSQSPSNKVTEKGKDVELRCDPISGHTALYWYRQSLGQGLEFLIYFQGNSAPDKSGLPSDRFSAERTGGSVSTLTIQRTQQEDSAVYLCASSLTGSFPIEQYFGPGTRLTVT.

This chain links TRBV7-2 with TRBJ2-2; 9 positions match TRBD2. Germline-derived CDR1 and CDR2 are SGHTA and FQGNSA. This CDR3 is 13 amino acids long. Trimming at V came to 3 bases and at J to 10 bases, leaving 3 bases not matched to a gene. The CDR3 loop reads CASSFGLASELFF. The CDR3 DNA reads as TGTGCCAGCAGCTTCGGACTAGCGTCGGAGCTGTTTTTT.

The genes are TRBV6-6 and TRBJ2-7; D call uncertain. The CDR3 is 13 amino acids. From germline, CDR1 is MNHNY and CDR2 SVGAGI (reference sequence). The germline V and J ends were trimmed by 2 bases and 8 bases, with 13 bases remaining between them. CDR3 in amino acids: CASSYDPQRQQYF. CDR3 nucleotide sequence: TGTGCCAGCAGTTACGACCCCCAACGGCAGCAGTACTTC.

The rearrangement links TRBV6-5 to TRBJ1-2, with TRBD1 identical over 8 bases. The CDR3 spans 14 residues. The V gene's germline CDR1 is MNHEY and CDR2 SVGAGI. The V segment lost 6 bases and the J segment 4 bases; nucleotides outside the gene matches: 7. The CDR3, as DNA: TGTGCCAGCAGGCCAGGGGGCGACCCCTATGGCTACACCTTC. Residues: CASRPGGDPYGYTF.